These T cell receptor beta chains were read from a single sample in a study of T-cell reconstitution after alpha-beta-depleted transplantation in children. TCRdb re-called the PCR reads with MiXCR, one entry per CDR3 protein. This repertoire shows about 610,000 distinct CDR3 sequences, approximately 10% found once; its top ten account for less than 5%. Sequenced here: PBMCs from the stem cell graft donor, sampled from the stem cell graft. Receptor source: a human donor who donated a stem cell graft to a child with acute myeloid leukemia. Both conserved end residues are part of each CDR3. The order of the fields is clone size, J gene, D gene, V gene, CDR3 protein, CDR3 DNA. The D gene is left open where the match is weak. Clone size, where shown, is once, few, many, or a class for clones that have expanded.

- TRBJ2-3 TRBD2 TRBV25-1 CASSSPGLAGTETQYF TGTGCCAGCAGTTCTCCGGGACTAGCGGGGACCGAGACGCAGTATTTT
many TRBJ2-7 TRBD1 TRBV27 CASSLVGTGVYEQYF TGTGCCAGCAGTTTAGTAGGGACAGGGGTCTACGAGCAGTACTTC
many TRBJ1-5 - TRBV2 CASSGVNSNQPQHF TGTGCCAGCAGTGGGGTGAATAGCAATCAGCCCCAGCATTTT
few TRBJ2-3 - TRBV29-1 CSVDQGTPDTQYF TGCAGCGTCGACCAGGGGACCCCAGATACGCAGTATTTT
few TRBJ2-3 - TRBV4-2 CASSPFNSVTDTQYF TGTGCCAGCAGCCCCTTTAACAGCGTCACAGATACGCAGTATTTT
many TRBJ1-3 - TRBV12-3/TRBV12-4 CASSLSGRSGNTIYF TGTGCCAGCAGTTTATCGGGCAGGTCTGGAAACACCATATATTTT
few TRBJ2-5 TRBD2 TRBV28 CASSTSGRETQYF TGTGCCAGCAGCACTAGCGGGAGGGAGACCCAGTACTTC
few TRBJ2-2 - TRBV29-1 CSVESRGGGELFF TGCAGCGTTGAATCCAGGGGCGGCGGGGAGCTGTTTTTT
- TRBJ2-3 TRBD2 TRBV12-3/TRBV12-4 CASTPGGTSGRADTQYF TGTGCCAGCACCCCGGGGGGGACTAGCGGGAGGGCAGATACGCAGTATTTT
few TRBJ2-1 TRBD2 TRBV5-1 CASSWGVAGSSYNEQFF TGCGCCAGCAGCTGGGGGGTAGCGGGATCCTCCTACAATGAGCAGTTCTTC
few TRBJ2-2 - TRBV15 CATSIFRGTKNTGELFF TGTGCCACCAGCATTTTTAGGGGGACTAAAAACACCGGGGAGCTGTTTTTT
- TRBJ2-1 - TRBV3-1 CASSQEQGSYNEQFF TGTGCCAGCAGCCAAGAGCAGGGGAGCTACAATGAGCAGTTCTTC
few TRBJ2-2 - TRBV10-3 CAISETSRELFF TGTGCCATCAGTGAGACTTCCCGGGAGCTGTTTTTT
- TRBJ2-7 TRBD2 TRBV12-3/TRBV12-4 CASKLSGGSYEQYF TGTGCCAGCAAGCTTAGCGGGGGCTCCTACGAGCAGTACTTC
- TRBJ1-4 TRBD1 TRBV28 CASSLAGTGRGEKLFF TGTGCCAGCAGTTTAGCCGGGACAGGGAGAGGAGAAAAACTGTTTTTT
- TRBJ1-1 - TRBV6-1 CASSEAGLPNTEAFF TGTGCCAGCAGTGAAGCTGGACTCCCGAACACTGAAGCTTTCTTT
many TRBJ2-6 TRBD1 TRBV12-3/TRBV12-4 CASSFPGQGALSSGANVLTF TGTGCCAGCAGTTTCCCCGGACAGGGGGCCTTAAGCTCTGGGGCCAACGTCCTGACTTTC
- TRBJ2-3 - TRBV7-2 CASSFMARDTQYF TGTGCCAGCAGCTTCATGGCGAGAGATACGCAGTATTTT
few TRBJ2-5 TRBD2 TRBV7-3 CASSYLAGVETQYF TGTGCCAGCAGCTACTTAGCGGGAGTCGAGACCCAGTACTTC
- TRBJ1-2 - TRBV28 CASRVAGGGGYTF TGTGCCAGCAGGGTCGCCGGCGGCGGTGGCTACACCTTC
many TRBJ1-4 TRBD1 TRBV12-3/TRBV12-4 CASSDRVESEKLFF TGTGCCAGCAGTGACAGGGTCGAATCTGAAAAACTGTTTTTT